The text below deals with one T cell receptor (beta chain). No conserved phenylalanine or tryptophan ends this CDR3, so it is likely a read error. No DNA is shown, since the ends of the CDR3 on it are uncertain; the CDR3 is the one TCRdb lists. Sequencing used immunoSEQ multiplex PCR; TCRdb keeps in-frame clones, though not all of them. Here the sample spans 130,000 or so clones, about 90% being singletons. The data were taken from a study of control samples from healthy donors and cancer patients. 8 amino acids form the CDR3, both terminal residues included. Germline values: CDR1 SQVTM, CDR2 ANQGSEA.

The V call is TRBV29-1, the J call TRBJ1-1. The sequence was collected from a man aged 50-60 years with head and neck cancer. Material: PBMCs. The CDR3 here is CSVVGASL.